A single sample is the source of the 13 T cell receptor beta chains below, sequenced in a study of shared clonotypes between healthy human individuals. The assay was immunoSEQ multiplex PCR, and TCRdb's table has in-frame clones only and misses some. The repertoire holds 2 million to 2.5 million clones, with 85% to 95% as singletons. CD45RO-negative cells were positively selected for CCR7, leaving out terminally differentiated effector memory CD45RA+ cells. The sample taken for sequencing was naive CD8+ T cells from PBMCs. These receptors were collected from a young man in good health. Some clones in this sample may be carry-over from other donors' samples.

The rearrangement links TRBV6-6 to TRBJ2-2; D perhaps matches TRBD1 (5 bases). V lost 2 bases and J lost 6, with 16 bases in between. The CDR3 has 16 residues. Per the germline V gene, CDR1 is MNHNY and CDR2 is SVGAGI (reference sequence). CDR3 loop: CASSYPDTRFPGELFF. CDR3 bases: TGTGCCAGCAGTTACCCGGACACCCGATTTCCCGGGGAGCTGTTTTTT.

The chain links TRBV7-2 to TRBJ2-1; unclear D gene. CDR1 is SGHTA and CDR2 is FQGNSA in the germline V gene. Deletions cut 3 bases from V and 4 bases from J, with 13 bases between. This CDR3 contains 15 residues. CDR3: CASSFAAPPYNEQFF. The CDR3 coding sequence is TGTGCCAGCAGCTTCGCGGCCCCCCCATACAATGAGCAGTTCTTC.

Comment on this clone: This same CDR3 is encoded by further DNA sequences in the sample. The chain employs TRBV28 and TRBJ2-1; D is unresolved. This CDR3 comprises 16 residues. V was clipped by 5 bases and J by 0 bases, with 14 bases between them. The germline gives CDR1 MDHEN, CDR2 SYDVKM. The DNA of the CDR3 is TGTGCCAGCAGTCCCCAGACGGAGAGCTCCTACAATGAGCAGTTCTTC. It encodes CASSPQTESSYNEQFF. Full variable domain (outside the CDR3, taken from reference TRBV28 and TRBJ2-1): DVKVTQSSRYLVKRTGEKVFLECVQDMDHENMFWYRQDPGLGLRLIYFSYDVKMKEKGDIPEGYSVSREKKERFSLILESASTNQTSMYLCASSPQTESSYNEQFFGPGTRLTVL.

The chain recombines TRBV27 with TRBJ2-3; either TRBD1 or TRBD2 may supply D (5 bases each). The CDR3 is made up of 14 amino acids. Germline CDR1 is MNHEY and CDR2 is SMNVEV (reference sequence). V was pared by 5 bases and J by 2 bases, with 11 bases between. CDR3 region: CASSLVGTTDTQYF. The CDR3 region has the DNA TGTGCCAGCAGTCTGGTAGGGACCACAGATACGCAGTATTTT.

The CDR3 region has the DNA TGTGCCAGCAGCCAGACAGGGCTGGTAGGGGAAAAACTGTTTTTT. Amino acids: CASSQTGLVGEKLFF. The chain combines TRBV11-2 with TRBJ1-4; 7 nucleotides agree with TRBD1. Germline V CDR1 and CDR2: SGHAT, FQNNGV. The CDR3 loop spans 15 amino acids. Trimming removed 5 bases from V and 8 bases from J; junction bases left unmatched: 11. Drawing the rest from reference TRBV11-2 and TRBJ1-4, the complete variable domain is EAGVAQSPRYKIIEKRQSVAFWCNPISGHATLYWYQQILGQGPKLLIQFQNNGVVDDSQLPKDRFSAERLKGVDSTLKIQPAKLEDSAVYLCASSQTGLVGEKLFFGSGTQLSVL.

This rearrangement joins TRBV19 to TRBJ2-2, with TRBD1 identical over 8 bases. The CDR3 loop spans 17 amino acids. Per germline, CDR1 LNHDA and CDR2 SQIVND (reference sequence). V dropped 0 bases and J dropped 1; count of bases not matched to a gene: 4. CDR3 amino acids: CASSIDSGTGNTGELFF. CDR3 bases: TGTGCCAGTAGTATAGATAGTGGGACAGGGAACACCGGGGAGCTGTTTTTT.

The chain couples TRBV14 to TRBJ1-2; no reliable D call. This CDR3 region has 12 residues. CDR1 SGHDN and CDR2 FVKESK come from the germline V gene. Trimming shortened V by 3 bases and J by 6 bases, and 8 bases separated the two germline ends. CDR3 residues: CASSHPGDGYTF. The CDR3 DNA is TGTGCCAGCAGCCATCCCGGGGATGGCTACACCTTC.

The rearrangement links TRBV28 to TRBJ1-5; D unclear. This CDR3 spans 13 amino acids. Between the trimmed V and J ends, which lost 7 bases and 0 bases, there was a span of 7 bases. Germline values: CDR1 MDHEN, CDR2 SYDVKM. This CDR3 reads CASNYYSNQPQHF. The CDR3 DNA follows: TGTGCCAGCAACTATTATAGCAATCAGCCCCAGCATTTT.

The CDR3 loop reads CASSLAPTNEQFF. The CDR3 coding sequence is TGTGCCAGCAGCTTAGCACCAACCAATGAGCAGTTCTTC. The gene calls are TRBV7-9 and TRBJ2-1, with D uncertain. V was clipped by 0 bases and J by 6 bases, with 6 bases between them. Germline V gene lookup returns CDR1 SEHNR and CDR2 FQNEAQ (reference sequence). The CDR3 has 13 amino acids.

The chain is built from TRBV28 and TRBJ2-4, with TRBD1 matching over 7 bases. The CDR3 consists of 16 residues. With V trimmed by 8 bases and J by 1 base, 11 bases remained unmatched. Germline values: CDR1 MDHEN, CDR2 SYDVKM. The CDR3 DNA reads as TGTGCCAGCTCTGACTTCGGGACAGCGGCCAAAAACATTCAGTACTTC. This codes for CASSDFGTAAKNIQYF.

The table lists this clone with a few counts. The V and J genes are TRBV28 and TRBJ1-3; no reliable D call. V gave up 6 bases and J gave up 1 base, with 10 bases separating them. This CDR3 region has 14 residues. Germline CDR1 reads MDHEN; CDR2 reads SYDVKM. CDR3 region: CASSLAVSGNTIYF. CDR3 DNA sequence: TGTGCCAGCAGCTTAGCGGTTTCTGGAAACACCATATATTTT. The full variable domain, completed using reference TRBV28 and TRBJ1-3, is DVKVTQSSRYLVKRTGEKVFLECVQDMDHENMFWYRQDPGLGLRLIYFSYDVKMKEKGDIPEGYSVSREKKERFSLILESASTNQTSMYLCASSLAVSGNTIYFGEGSWLTVV.

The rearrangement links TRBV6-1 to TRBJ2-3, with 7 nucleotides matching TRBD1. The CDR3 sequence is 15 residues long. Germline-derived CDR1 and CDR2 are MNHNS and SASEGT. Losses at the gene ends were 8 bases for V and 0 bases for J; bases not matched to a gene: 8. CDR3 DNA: TGTGCCAGCCCGAGGGGACAGTCAAGCACAGATACGCAGTATTTT. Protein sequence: CASPRGQSSTDTQYF.

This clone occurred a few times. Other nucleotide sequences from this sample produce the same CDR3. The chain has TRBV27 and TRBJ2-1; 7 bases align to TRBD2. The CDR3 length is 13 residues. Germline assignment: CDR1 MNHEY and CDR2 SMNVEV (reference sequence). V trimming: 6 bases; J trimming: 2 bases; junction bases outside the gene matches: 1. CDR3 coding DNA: TGTGCCAGCAGAGCGGGACCCTACAATGAGCAGTTCTTC. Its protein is CASRAGPYNEQFF.